This T cell receptor (beta chain) was captured in a study of a mutant IDH1 vaccine in newly diagnosed glioma (dated by TCRdb to the early 2020s). At the level of the whole study: Patients received eight vaccinations in weeks 1, 3, 5, 7, 11, 15, 19 and 23, corresponding to visits V03 through V10. Vaccination started 4-6 weeks after radiotherapy alone, or was given together with temozolomide cycles in the groups whose treatment included chemotherapy. Of the roughly 33 treated patients, around 62% were male and around 38% were female, and a mean age of 40.4 years was recorded. Before enrollment, most patients had been given radiochemotherapy with temozolomide as standard therapy, while the rest had received either radiotherapy alone or temozolomide alone. Peripheral blood was drawn at six visits: V03 (baseline), V05, V07, V10, V12 and V13. Longitudinal TCRB deep sequencing was performed for about 25 treated patients wherever samples were available for exploratory analyses. Summary of the overall study and its limitations: Selection of PBMC samples for TCRB deep sequencing was based on availability. Immune responses induced by the vaccine were seen in more than 85% of patients across multiple MHC alleles. The authors stated that sample limitations prevented analyses of patient blood samples from being reproduced. Changes in the top peripheral T cell clonotypes picked up by TCRB sequencing did not appear to be linked to pseudoprogression.

Per the publication, the time point label means: week 11, during vaccination. Each vaccine dose, consisting of 300 ug of a 20-mer mutant IDH1 peptide in Montanide, was administered subcutaneously with topical imiquimod. All donors had newly diagnosed IDH1-mutant astrocytomas of WHO grade 3 or 4 that showed loss of nuclear ATRX. The samples were drawn from NOA16, a multicentre, single-arm, open-label phase I trial in Germany that tested a mutant IDH1 peptide vaccine in humans for the first time. Genomic DNA for TCRB sequencing was isolated from EDTA blood with the DNeasy Blood and Tissue Kit. Sequences SQVTM (CDR1) and ANQGSEA (CDR2) are obtained from the germline V gene. Trimming at the junction amounts to 5 bases on V and 5 bases on J, and the germline ends lie 15 bases apart. The CDR3, cysteine through phenylalanine, is 14 amino acids long. Just the 42-base CDR3 DNA is kept, in frame starting at base 1.

As regards this clone: The specificity of this receptor is unknown. Base qualities are not provided; no much larger clone lies one nucleotide away.

The library was prepared using the immunoSEQ multiplex PCR assay. The hsTCRB Kit was used according to the manufacturer's protocol to amplify rearranged TCR beta chain sequences. Sequencing of TCRB libraries was carried out on an Illumina MiSeq. From the authors' description of their analysis: The proprietary platform of the kit vendor was used for demultiplexing, trimming and gene mapping. TCRdb's version of the immuneACCESS table is confined to in-frame rearrangements and falls short of the full clone set. An unresolved V gene accounts for under half of the shortfall where checked; the remainder is of unknown origin. V and J calls and clone size follow that table, whereas D and trimming were derived from the DNA. A total of tens of thousands of clones appear in this sample, around 77% of them only once. About 9% of the sample comes from the top ten.

The source is a woman aged 18 to 35 with glioma. Specimen: PBMCs, collected from a glioma patient whose treatment included an IDH1 peptide vaccine. The rearrangement joined TRBV29-1 to TRBJ1-4; TRBD1 might be the D gene, on 5 matching bases. The CDR3 region has the sequence CSVKGRDDNEKLFF. The nucleotide sequence is given as TGCAGCGTTAAAGGACGGGACGACAATGAAAAACTGTTTTTT.